This TCR beta chain appears in the sequencing data of a study of T-cell memory formation after mild COVID-19. V lost 4 bases and J lost 2, with 8 bases in between. CDR1 and CDR2 (germline): SNHLY, FYNNEI. CDR3 length: 13 residues. About this clonotype: What it recognizes is unknown.

The study's findings and limits: Detection of some responders pre-infection suggested pre-existing cross-reactive memory T cells participated. The study found contracting CD4+ clones mainly in CM and EM and contracting CD8+ clones in EMRA.

TCR alpha and TCR beta cDNA libraries carrying sample barcodes and UMIs were produced by 5'RACE using constant-segment primers. TCRdb analysed the 5' RACE reads with MiXCR anew, one entry per CDR3 protein. The sample holds about 390,000 distinct CDR3 sequences, about 16% seen once. The TCR comes from a man between 18 and 35 years old who had mild COVID-19 (a few samples of this study predate the infection). Cell type and time point are not known. Sequenced sample: PBMCs or a T cell subset sorted from them (not recorded which). V is TRBV2 and J is TRBJ2-5; D not resolved. DNA for the CDR3: TGTGCCAGCAGTGGTGACGGTCAAGAGACCCAGTACTTC. It specifies CASSGDGQETQYF.